This entry lists 32 T cell receptor beta chains sequenced from one sample in a study of shared T cell receptors in the human thymus. Method: immunoSEQ multiplex PCR; TCRdb's copy keeps in-frame clones and lacks some. The sample records about 660,000 clones, roughly 90% being singletons. This same sample was also taken into another study, of human thymus T cells.

Sequenced input: thymocytes. Receptors originate from a boy under three years old with a congenital heart defect.

In the case of this clone: Additional DNA sequences in this sample encode the identical CDR3. The chain employs TRBV9 and TRBJ2-3; no reliable D call. The CDR3 loop spans 11 amino acids. Germline lookup yields CDR1 SGDLS and CDR2 YYNGEE. Trimming shortened V by 3 bases and J by 4 bases, and 3 bases separated the two germline ends. DNA for the CDR3: TGTGCCAGCAGCGCCGCAGATACGCAGTATTTT. Protein: CASSAADTQYF.

CDR3 bases: TGTGCCAGCAGCACCCCAGAGGGACTAGCGGGCGAGCAGTACTTC. Amino acid sequence: CASSTPEGLAGEQYF. The chain employs TRBV13 and TRBJ2-7, with 12 bases fitting TRBD2. The germline gives CDR1 PRHDT, CDR2 FYEKMQ (reference sequence). J was trimmed by 6 bases and V by 5 bases; bases with no gene match: 8. The CDR3 runs to 15 residues.

The CDR3 DNA reads TGTGCCAGCAGTTTGAGGCTAGGTGTCGATGAGCAGTTCTTC. Its protein product is CASSLRLGVDEQFF. The chain combines TRBV27 with TRBJ2-1, with unresolved D. CDR1 and CDR2 (germline): MNHEY, SMNVEV (reference sequence). Trimming removed 3 bases at V and 8 bases at J, with 14 bases between. This CDR3 is 14 amino acids long.

The rearrangement joins TRBV27 to TRBJ1-1, with unresolved D. The CDR3 length is 15 residues. V was shortened by 5 bases and J by 3 bases, with 16 bases between the two germline ends. Germline V gives CDR1 MNHEY, CDR2 SMNVEV (reference sequence). DNA for the CDR3: TGTGCCAGCAGTGCCAGGCCCCGTAGAGACACTGAAGCTTTCTTT. As protein: CASSARPRRDTEAFF.

V is TRBV29-1 and J is TRBJ2-1; 11 nucleotides agree with TRBD2. Unmatched junction bases numbered 7, after V lost 6 bases and J lost 3 bases. This CDR3 is built from 15 residues. Germline CDR1 is SQVTM and CDR2 is ANQGSEA. The CDR3, as DNA: TGCAGCGTGGAGGGACTAGCGGACCACTACAATGAGCAGTTCTTC. Translated: CSVEGLADHYNEQFF.

J is TRBJ2-7 and V is TRBV5-1; D uncertain. V was shortened by 0 bases and J by 4 bases, with 20 bases between the two germline ends. The CDR3 is 17 amino acids. In germline, CDR1 is SGHRS, CDR2 YFSETQ. CDR3 nucleotide sequence: TGCGCCAGCAGCTTGGGCGGCGACGGCACCTTCACGTACGAGCAGTACTTC. Protein: CASSLGGDGTFTYEQYF. Based on the CDR3 plus reference TRBV5-1 and TRBJ2-7, the full variable domain is KAGVTQTPRYLIKTRGQQVTLSCSPISGHRSVSWYQQTPGQGLQFLFEYFSETQRNKGNFPGRFSGRQFSNSRSEMNVSTLELGDSALYLCASSLGGDGTFTYEQYFGPGTRLTVT.

V gene TRBV7-6 combines with J gene TRBJ1-1; TRBD1 is a possible D gene (6 bases). With 2 bases removed from V and 4 bases from J, the gap between germline ends came to 17 bases. CDR1 and CDR2 from the germline V gene are SGHVS and FNYEAQ. The length of the CDR3 is 16 residues. CDR3 sequence (DNA): TGTGCCAGCAGCTTATTGGCGAGGGGGGGTATCACTGAAGCTTTCTTT. Its translation is CASSLLARGGITEAFF.

This chain joins TRBV6-5 and TRBJ2-1, with D tentatively TRBD2 (7 bases). The CDR3 contains 15 residues. The V gene's germline CDR1 is MNHEY and CDR2 SVGAGI. V was trimmed by 4 bases and J by 4 bases, leaving 14 bases between them. The CDR3 nucleotides are TGTGCCAGCAGTTTAGGGGGAGGGCCTTACAATGAGCAGTTCTTC. This gives the protein CASSLGGGPYNEQFF.

V and J are TRBV5-6 and TRBJ1-1, with 8 bases that match TRBD1. The CDR3 has 15 residues. CDR1 SGHDT and CDR2 YYEEEE come from the germline V gene. Trimming cost V 3 bases and J 8 bases; bases outside gene matches: 12. CDR3 nucleotides: TGTGCCAGCAGCTCCCGGGACAGGTCCCACCCCGAAGCTTTCTTT. Its protein is CASSSRDRSHPEAFF.

The chain has TRBV6-1 and TRBJ2-1; TRBD2 might be the D (6 bases). CDR1 and CDR2 from the germline V gene are MNHNS and SASEGT. This CDR3 is 15 amino acids long. V dropped 4 bases and J dropped 6 bases, with 16 bases sitting between them. The CDR3 protein is CASSGARLVGNEQFF. As DNA, the CDR3 is TGTGCCAGCAGTGGGGCCAGACTAGTAGGCAATGAGCAGTTCTTC.

V is TRBV6-1 and J is TRBJ1-5; TRBD1 agrees at 7 bases. The CDR3 totals 17 residues. Germline trimming cut 4 bases from V and 4 bases from J; bases unmatched to any gene: 13. Looked up from germline, CDR1 is MNHNS and CDR2 is SASEGT. CDR3 region: CASSGPGTVVRNQPQHF. The CDR3 nucleotides read TGTGCCAGCAGTGGACCCGGGACAGTAGTAAGGAATCAGCCCCAGCATTTT.

This sequence joins TRBV2 and TRBJ2-3; TRBD2 might be the D (6 bases). Germline loops: CDR1 SNHLY, CDR2 FYNNEI. V lost 1 base and J lost 7, with 18 bases in between. The CDR3 is made up of 16 amino acids. CDR3 sequence (DNA): TGTGCCAGCAGTGAAGGGGCGGGGCTCTCACAGAATACGCAGTATTTT. Translated, it gives CASSEGAGLSQNTQYF. Combining the CDR3 with reference TRBV2 and TRBJ2-3 gives the whole variable domain EPEVTQTPSHQVTQMGQEVILRCVPISNHLYFYWYRQILGQKVEFLVSFYNNEISEKSEIFDDQFSVERPDGSNFTLKIRSTKLEDSAMYFCASSEGAGLSQNTQYFGPGTRLTVL.

CDR3 coding DNA: TGTGCCAGCAGCGACAGGGGGAACACCGGGGAGCTGTTTTTT. Translated, it gives CASSDRGNTGELFF. The genes are TRBV28 and TRBJ2-2; 8 nucleotides align to TRBD1. CDR1 is MDHEN and CDR2 is SYDVKM in the germline V gene. J gave up 1 base and V 6 bases, and 1 base lay outside the gene matches. The CDR3 has 14 amino acids.

The rearrangement uses TRBV30 and TRBJ2-3, with 9 positions matching TRBD2. The CDR3 is made up of 17 amino acids. Germline V gene data show CDR1 as GTSNPN and CDR2 as SVGIG (reference sequence). Trimming at V came to 0 bases and at J to 2 bases, leaving 9 bases not matched to a gene. The CDR3 protein is CAWSVRASGIPTDTQYF. CDR3 sequence (DNA): TGTGCCTGGAGTGTAAGGGCTAGCGGGATCCCCACAGATACGCAGTATTTT.

This clone appeared once. This rearrangement joins TRBV5-1 to TRBJ2-7, with TRBD1 matching over 9 bases. Germline values: CDR1 SGHRS, CDR2 YFSETQ. The CDR3 sequence is 14 residues long. J lost 7 bases, V lost 0 bases, and 5 bases had no gene match. CDR3: CASSLGTGAKEQYF. The CDR3 nucleotides are TGCGCCAGCAGCTTGGGGACAGGGGCTAAGGAGCAGTACTTC.

This clone was seen more than once but under ten times. This sequence joins TRBV19 and TRBJ1-3, with D possibly matching TRBD1 (6 bases). Trimming cost V 6 bases and J 0 bases, with 12 bases left between them. The CDR3 is made up of 15 amino acids. Germline V gene lookup returns CDR1 LNHDA and CDR2 SQIVND (reference sequence). CDR3 sequence: CASSPGVDSGNTIYF. The CDR3, as DNA: TGTGCCAGTAGCCCAGGGGTTGACTCTGGAAACACCATATATTTT.

This clone was seen just once. The V call is TRBV6-5, the J call TRBJ1-2; D is unclear. Germline CDR1 MNHEY, CDR2 SVGAGI. V shed 5 bases and J shed 3 bases, with 10 bases lying between them. This CDR3 spans 13 amino acids. For the CDR3, the DNA is TGTGCCAGCAGTCCCCGGGAGCACTATGGCTACACCTTC. Its protein product is CASSPREHYGYTF.

The rearrangement joins TRBV7-6 to TRBJ2-6, with 10 bases lining up with TRBD1. The junction had 7 bases not matched to a gene; V was cut back by 1 base and J by 1 base. CDR3 length: 19 residues. Germline CDR1 and CDR2: SGHVS and FNYEAQ. This chain's CDR3 is CASSLVIRDRGSGANVLTF. The DNA for the CDR3 is TGTGCCAGCAGCTTAGTAATCCGGGACAGGGGTTCTGGGGCCAACGTCCTGACTTTC.

The chain has TRBV15 and TRBJ2-7, with 9 bases identical to TRBD2. Germline lookup yields CDR1 LNHNV and CDR2 YYDKDF (reference sequence). Unmatched junction bases numbered 17, after V lost 5 bases and J lost 6 bases. The CDR3 has 17 amino acids. CDR3 sequence (DNA): TGTGCCACCAGCCCTAGGTGGCTAGCGGGACCCTCTGTCGAGCAGTACTTC. As protein: CATSPRWLAGPSVEQYF. Filled out from reference TRBV15 and TRBJ2-7, the complete variable domain reads DAMVIQNPRYQVTQFGKPVTLSCSQTLNHNVMYWYQQKSSQAPKLLFHYYDKDFNNEADTPDNFQSRRPNTSFCFLDIRSPGLGDTAMYLCATSPRWLAGPSVEQYFGPGTRLTVT.

The CDR3 nucleotides read TGCGCCAGCAGATCAAAGGACAGGGAGGATGAAAAACTGTTTTTT. Translated, it gives CASRSKDREDEKLFF. This sequence joins TRBV5-1 and TRBJ1-4, with 8 positions matching TRBD1. Looked up from germline, CDR1 is SGHRS and CDR2 is YFSETQ. Trimming took 5 bases from V and 6 from J; bases not matched to a gene: 9. The CDR3 contains 15 residues.

The chain has TRBV25-1 and TRBJ2-3; D may be TRBD1 (6 bases). This CDR3 spans 15 amino acids. CDR1 and CDR2 (germline): MGHDK, SYGVNS. Trimming removed 2 bases at V and 2 bases at J, with 11 bases between. The CDR3 nucleotides read TGTGCCAGCAGTGAAAGGGGGTGGGTCACAGATACGCAGTATTTT. This sequence encodes CASSERGWVTDTQYF.

In its sample, this clone was seen once. The J gene is TRBJ2-5, the V gene TRBV2; D is ambiguous. The CDR3 is 14 amino acids. Trimming stripped 8 bases from V and 0 bases from J, with 13 bases between. Germline lookup yields CDR1 SNHLY and CDR2 FYNNEI. The CDR3 DNA reads as TGTGCCAGCGGCGGTACCCGGGACCAAGAGACCCAGTACTTC. This sequence encodes CASGGTRDQETQYF. Combining the CDR3 with reference TRBV2 and TRBJ2-5 gives the whole variable domain EPEVTQTPSHQVTQMGQEVILRCVPISNHLYFYWYRQILGQKVEFLVSFYNNEISEKSEIFDDQFSVERPDGSNFTLKIRSTKLEDSAMYFCASGGTRDQETQYFGPGTRLLVL.

The chain uses TRBV5-1 and TRBJ2-7, with a weak D call TRBD2 (6 bases). V was trimmed by 1 base and J by 4 bases, leaving 12 bases between them. Germline CDR1 SGHRS, CDR2 YFSETQ. The CDR3 is 14 residues long. The CDR3 protein is CASSLFWAGYEQYF. The CDR3 region has the DNA TGCGCCAGCAGCTTGTTTTGGGCGGGGTACGAGCAGTACTTC.

This rearrangement joins TRBV5-6 to TRBJ2-7; D is perhaps TRBD2 (6 bases). V was shortened by 4 bases and J by 6 bases, with 29 bases between the two germline ends. The CDR3 has 18 residues. The germline CDR1 and CDR2 sequences are SGHDT and YYEEEE. For the CDR3, the DNA is TGTGCCAGCAGCCGGAGGGTTTACAGCCGTGTACGGGGTCTCGAGCAGTACTTC. This encodes CASSRRVYSRVRGLEQYF.

The rearrangement links TRBV9 to TRBJ1-1; D gene ambiguous. The V gene lost 4 bases and the J gene lost 2 bases, with 12 bases spanning the gap. Germline V gene lookup returns CDR1 SGDLS and CDR2 YYNGEE. The CDR3 has 14 residues. DNA of the CDR3: TGTGCCAGCAGCCCCGAGGCCCTAAACACTGAAGCTTTCTTT. It specifies CASSPEALNTEAFF.

This clone was seen a handful of times. The chain links TRBV6-5 to TRBJ2-3, with 9 bases identical to TRBD2. The CDR3 runs 14 residues. V trimming: 7 bases; J trimming: 1 base; junction bases outside the gene matches: 3. The germline V gene encodes CDR1 MNHEY and CDR2 SVGAGI. Written as DNA, the CDR3 is TGTGCCAGCAAGAGACTAGCGGGCACAGATACGCAGTATTTT. It yields the protein CASKRLAGTDTQYF.

This rearrangement joins TRBV10-2 to TRBJ2-1; TRBD2 agrees at 15 bases. The length of the CDR3 is 19 residues. Germline CDR1 reads WSHSY; CDR2 reads SAAADI. The junction had 7 bases not matched to a gene; V was cut back by 2 bases and J by 2 bases. The CDR3 DNA is TGCGCCAGCAGTGAGGCGGGGACTAGCGGGAGGACCCCCTACAATGAGCAGTTCTTC. Translation: CASSEAGTSGRTPYNEQFF.

The V gene is TRBV7-2, the J gene TRBJ1-2; 7 bases align to TRBD1. Looked up from germline, CDR1 is SGHTA and CDR2 is FQGNSA. The CDR3 has 15 residues. V was clipped by 6 bases and J by 3 bases; unmatched bases: 10. CDR3 sequence: CASRYRTGTDYGYTF. As DNA, the CDR3 is TGTGCCAGCAGATATCGGACAGGTACCGACTATGGCTACACCTTC.

The chain carries TRBV4-3 and TRBJ2-7; D not certain. Germline V gene lookup returns CDR1 LGHNA and CDR2 YSLEER. The CDR3 contains 16 residues. V was pared by 6 bases and J by 0 bases, with 18 bases between. The CDR3, as DNA: TGCGCCAGCAGACTAACGGTCTCCGGAAGCTCCTACGAGCAGTACTTC. Its protein product is CASRLTVSGSSYEQYF.

The J gene is TRBJ2-3, the V gene TRBV9, with 7 nucleotides matching TRBD2. The trim removed 4 bases at V and 4 bases at J, leaving 12 bases unmatched. Germline V gene lookup returns CDR1 SGDLS and CDR2 YYNGEE. The CDR3 has 16 residues. CDR3 protein: CASSPPLGGSPDTQYF. The CDR3 coding sequence is TGTGCCAGCAGCCCCCCGTTGGGCGGGAGCCCAGATACGCAGTATTTT.

The chain is built from TRBV14 and TRBJ2-7; tentative D call: TRBD1 (6 bases). Germline-derived CDR1 and CDR2 are SGHDN and FVKESK. The CDR3 spans 14 residues. The germline V and J ends were trimmed by 1 base and 5 bases, with 12 bases remaining between them. CDR3 nucleotide sequence: TGTGCCAGCAGCCAAGCATACAGGGTAAACGAGCAGTACTTC. It translates to CASSQAYRVNEQYF.

This chain connects TRBV11-3 to TRBJ2-7; 7 nucleotides align to TRBD1. V shed 4 bases, J shed 3 bases, and the junction held 9 bases outside the gene matches. The CDR3 is 15 amino acids. In germline, CDR1 is SGHNT, CDR2 YENEEA. As DNA, the CDR3 is TGTGCCAGCAGCTCTACGACAGGGCCCCTCTACGAGCAGTACTTC. Its protein is CASSSTTGPLYEQYF.